This is a list of T cell receptor beta chains from one sample in a study of molecular identifiers for immune sequencing clone quantification. TCRdb ran MiXCR on the PCR reads and lists one entry per CDR3 protein. Here the sample spans around 100,000 distinct CDR3 sequences, about 35% being singletons. Input material: naive CD8+ T cells from blood, with Jurkat cell RNA spiked in. All receptors derive from a human donor in good health. Some libraries in this study had Jurkat cell RNA spiked in. Both conserved end residues are trimmed from each CDR3. Clone size appears in some rows only: once, few, many, or a class for an expanded clone.

cdr3_length	v_call	clone_size	j_call	cdr3_aa
10	TRBV12-5	few	TRBJ2-2	ASGWMTGELF
13	TRBV28	-	TRBJ2-7	ASSLIAGGHNEQY
9	TRBV20-1	few	TRBJ2-7	SARVGAEQY
12	TRBV27	-	TRBJ2-1	ASSRQGNYNEQF
19	TRBV7-9	-	TRBJ2-4	ASSLDPVSGRGGGAKNIQY
15	TRBV3-2	-	TRBJ2-2	ASSQDTGGGFAGELF
15	TRBV6-5	-	TRBJ1-3	ASSYSRQGVSGNTIY
12	TRBV18	-	TRBJ2-7	ASYSGQGVNEQY
12	TRBV12-3/TRBV12-4	-	TRBJ1-1	ASSLGGGFTEAF
15	TRBV6-5	many	TRBJ2-5	ASSLLTSGRVGETQY